This is a list of T cell receptor beta chains from one sample in a study of T cell responses to AZD1222 COVID-19 vaccine. Clones were sequenced by immunoSEQ multiplex PCR, and TCRdb holds only the in-frame ones, with some missing. There are 150,000 or so clones in the sample; 80% to 95% occur only once, and roughly 5% lies in the top ten. Material: peripheral blood, obtained on day 0 of AZD1222 vaccination. These receptors were taken from an adult in good health. Both conserved end residues are part of each CDR3. D genes are given only for firm matches. Size is omitted from some rows. Given values are once, few, many or a class for expanded clones.

clone size: -; J gene: TRBJ1-2; D gene: -; V gene: TRBV27; CDR3 protein: CASSLSGSKGYTF; CDR3 DNA: TGTGCCAGCAGTTTATCGGGATCGAAGGGCTACACCTTC
clone size: once; J gene: TRBJ1-1; D gene: -; V gene: TRBV28; CDR3 protein: CASSLVRVNTEAFF; CDR3 DNA: TGTGCCAGCAGTTTGGTCCGAGTTAACACTGAAGCTTTCTTT
clone size: -; J gene: TRBJ2-7; D gene: TRBD1; V gene: TRBV28; CDR3 protein: CASSSTGSSYEQYF; CDR3 DNA: TGTGCCAGCAGCTCGACAGGGAGCTCCTACGAGCAGTACTTC
clone size: -; J gene: TRBJ2-1; D gene: TRBD2; V gene: TRBV28; CDR3 protein: CASTLSGRNEQFF; CDR3 DNA: TGTGCCAGCACCCTTAGCGGGAGAAATGAGCAGTTCTTC
clone size: -; J gene: TRBJ2-5; D gene: TRBD1; V gene: TRBV27; CDR3 protein: CASSDRALQETQYF; CDR3 DNA: TGTGCCAGCAGCGACAGGGCGCTGCAAGAGACCCAGTACTTC
clone size: once; J gene: TRBJ1-4; D gene: TRBD1; V gene: TRBV13; CDR3 protein: CASSSRLWTGGHEKLFF; CDR3 DNA: TGTGCCAGCAGCTCCCGCCTATGGACAGGGGGGCATGAAAAACTGTTTTTT
clone size: once; J gene: TRBJ2-3; D gene: -; V gene: TRBV10-3; CDR3 protein: CAISVRGDTQYF; CDR3 DNA: TGTGCCATCAGTGTCAGGGGAGATACGCAGTATTTT
clone size: few; J gene: TRBJ2-7; D gene: TRBD1; V gene: TRBV11-2; CDR3 protein: CASSTDRGRYYEQYF; CDR3 DNA: TGTGCCAGCAGCACAGACAGGGGGCGTTACTACGAGCAGTACTTC
clone size: -; J gene: TRBJ2-7; D gene: -; V gene: TRBV20-1; CDR3 protein: CSVRTSYEQYF; CDR3 DNA: TGCAGTGTAAGGACTTCCTACGAGCAGTACTTC
clone size: -; J gene: TRBJ2-7; D gene: -; V gene: TRBV27; CDR3 protein: CASSVVDRDSYEQYF; CDR3 DNA: TGTGCCAGCAGTGTCGTCGACAGAGACTCCTACGAGCAGTACTTC
clone size: -; J gene: TRBJ2-6; D gene: TRBD1; V gene: TRBV14; CDR3 protein: CASSPQQGARAGANVLTF; CDR3 DNA: TGTGCCAGCAGTCCACAACAGGGGGCGCGCGCTGGGGCCAACGTCCTGACTTTC
clone size: -; J gene: TRBJ1-2; D gene: TRBD1; V gene: TRBV5-1; CDR3 protein: CASSLGDSLYGYTF; CDR3 DNA: TGCGCCAGCAGCTTGGGGGACAGCCTCTATGGCTACACCTTC
clone size: -; J gene: TRBJ2-1; D gene: TRBD1; V gene: TRBV28; CDR3 protein: CASSFQGTGGLRRQFF; CDR3 DNA: TGTGCCAGCAGTTTCCAAGGGACAGGGGGGCTTAGGCGGCAGTTCTTC
clone size: -; J gene: TRBJ2-1; D gene: -; V gene: TRBV5-1; CDR3 protein: CASSVLSYNEQFF; CDR3 DNA: TGCGCCAGCAGCGTCCTCTCCTACAATGAGCAGTTCTTC
clone size: -; J gene: TRBJ1-5; D gene: -; V gene: TRBV28; CDR3 protein: CASSSMGRVDRYSNQPQHF; CDR3 DNA: TGTGCCAGCAGTTCCATGGGGCGAGTCGACCGATATAGCAATCAGCCCCAGCATTTT
clone size: -; J gene: TRBJ2-7; D gene: -; V gene: TRBV29-1; CDR3 protein: CSVVPGLSWEQYF; CDR3 DNA: TGCAGCGTTGTGCCGGGTTTATCGTGGGAGCAGTACTTC
clone size: -; J gene: TRBJ2-5; D gene: -; V gene: TRBV6-5; CDR3 protein: CASSYSRASAQETQYF; CDR3 DNA: TGTGCCAGCAGTTACTCGAGGGCGTCAGCACAAGAGACCCAGTACTTC
clone size: once; J gene: TRBJ1-2; D gene: TRBD1; V gene: TRBV7-2; CDR3 protein: CASSPRQGTNYGYTF; CDR3 DNA: TGTGCCAGCAGCCCCAGACAGGGGACTAACTATGGCTACACCTTC
clone size: -; J gene: TRBJ2-7; D gene: TRBD1; V gene: TRBV6-5; CDR3 protein: CASRAAGGEQYF; CDR3 DNA: TGTGCCAGCAGGGCGGCAGGGGGCGAGCAGTACTTC
clone size: once; J gene: TRBJ1-6; D gene: -; V gene: TRBV5-1; CDR3 protein: CASSRTGGANSPLHF; CDR3 DNA: TGCGCCAGCAGCAGGACCGGGGGCGCAAATTCACCCCTCCACTTT
clone size: -; J gene: TRBJ2-5; D gene: -; V gene: TRBV19; CDR3 protein: CASSMKGFQETQYF; CDR3 DNA: TGTGCCAGTAGTATGAAGGGGTTCCAAGAGACCCAGTACTTC
clone size: -; J gene: TRBJ2-1; D gene: TRBD2; V gene: TRBV9; CDR3 protein: CASSAGTSVHEQFF; CDR3 DNA: TGTGCCAGCAGCGCCGGGACTAGTGTTCATGAGCAGTTCTTC
clone size: -; J gene: TRBJ2-7; D gene: TRBD1; V gene: TRBV18; CDR3 protein: CASSPLKGASYEQYF; CDR3 DNA: TGTGCCAGCTCACCATTGAAGGGGGCTTCCTACGAGCAGTACTTC
clone size: -; J gene: TRBJ1-1; D gene: -; V gene: TRBV6-5; CDR3 protein: CASSLGQNTEAFF; CDR3 DNA: TGTGCCAGCAGTTTAGGGCAGAACACTGAAGCTTTCTTT
clone size: -; J gene: TRBJ2-7; D gene: -; V gene: TRBV6-1; CDR3 protein: CASSENPSPALEQYF; CDR3 DNA: TGTGCCAGCAGTGAAAATCCCAGTCCCGCCCTCGAGCAGTACTTC
clone size: -; J gene: TRBJ1-1; D gene: TRBD1; V gene: TRBV5-1; CDR3 protein: CASSLAGTGLMNTEAFF; CDR3 DNA: TGCGCCAGCAGCTTGGCTGGGACAGGGCTCATGAACACTGAAGCTTTCTTT
clone size: -; J gene: TRBJ1-6; D gene: -; V gene: TRBV2; CDR3 protein: CASSETDSSYNSPLHF; CDR3 DNA: TGTGCCAGCAGTGAAACAGATAGCTCCTATAATTCACCCCTCCACTTT
clone size: -; J gene: TRBJ2-7; D gene: TRBD1; V gene: TRBV6-2/TRBV6-3; CDR3 protein: CASSSVQGASYEQYF; CDR3 DNA: TGTGCCAGCAGTTCCGTGCAGGGGGCTTCCTACGAGCAGTACTTC
clone size: -; J gene: TRBJ1-1; D gene: -; V gene: TRBV28; CDR3 protein: CAIGNTEAFF; CDR3 DNA: TGTGCCATTGGGAACACTGAAGCTTTCTTT
clone size: -; J gene: TRBJ2-5; D gene: -; V gene: TRBV7-7; CDR3 protein: CASSLVWEPKETQYF; CDR3 DNA: TGTGCTAGCAGCTTAGTTTGGGAGCCGAAAGAGACCCAGTACTTC
clone size: -; J gene: TRBJ1-1; D gene: -; V gene: TRBV19; CDR3 protein: CASSLSWATEAFF; CDR3 DNA: TGTGCCAGTAGCCTCTCCTGGGCCACTGAAGCTTTCTTT
clone size: -; J gene: TRBJ1-2; D gene: -; V gene: TRBV27; CDR3 protein: CASSLSLGGGGTPNYGYTF; CDR3 DNA: TGTGCCAGCAGTTTATCTCTGGGTGGGGGTGGGACACCAAACTATGGCTACACCTTC
clone size: -; J gene: TRBJ2-7; D gene: -; V gene: TRBV5-4; CDR3 protein: CASSPGGQRGSYEQYF; CDR3 DNA: TGTGCCAGCAGCCCTGGTGGCCAGCGCGGCTCCTACGAGCAGTACTTC
clone size: -; J gene: TRBJ2-7; D gene: TRBD2; V gene: TRBV6-6; CDR3 protein: CASSRGTAGGDEQYF; CDR3 DNA: TGTGCCAGCAGTCGAGGGACAGCGGGGGGAGACGAGCAGTACTTC
clone size: -; J gene: TRBJ1-1; D gene: -; V gene: TRBV7-2; CDR3 protein: CASSLVGAGEAFF; CDR3 DNA: TGTGCCAGCAGCTTAGTAGGAGCGGGTGAAGCTTTCTTT
clone size: -; J gene: TRBJ1-5; D gene: TRBD1; V gene: TRBV29-1; CDR3 protein: CSETDRESSNQPQHF; CDR3 DNA: TGCAGCGAGACGGACAGGGAATCTAGCAATCAGCCCCAGCATTTT
clone size: -; J gene: TRBJ2-7; D gene: TRBD1; V gene: TRBV11-2; CDR3 protein: CASSQIGQGFTHEQYF; CDR3 DNA: TGTGCCAGCAGCCAAATCGGACAGGGCTTTACTCACGAGCAGTACTTC
clone size: once; J gene: TRBJ2-7; D gene: -; V gene: TRBV18; CDR3 protein: CASSPPVGSFYEQYF; CDR3 DNA: TGTGCCAGCTCACCACCGGTCGGGAGTTTTTACGAGCAGTACTTC
clone size: once; J gene: TRBJ1-2; D gene: -; V gene: TRBV4-1; CDR3 protein: CASSQASGLKGANYGYTF; CDR3 DNA: TGCGCCAGCAGCCAAGCATCGGGCTTGAAAGGAGCTAACTATGGCTACACCTTC
clone size: -; J gene: TRBJ2-3; D gene: TRBD2; V gene: TRBV9; CDR3 protein: CASSVDSAGGGDTQYF; CDR3 DNA: TGTGCCAGCAGCGTAGATTCGGCGGGAGGAGGCGATACGCAGTATTTT
clone size: once; J gene: TRBJ1-2; D gene: -; V gene: TRBV5-1; CDR3 protein: CASSLDSSEYGYTF; CDR3 DNA: TGCGCCAGCAGCTTGGATTCGTCGGAGTATGGCTACACCTTC
clone size: once; J gene: TRBJ2-3; D gene: -; V gene: TRBV5-1; CDR3 protein: CASSFSQATSTDTQYF; CDR3 DNA: TGCGCCAGCAGCTTTTCCCAGGCAACTAGCACAGATACGCAGTATTTT
clone size: -; J gene: TRBJ1-1; D gene: -; V gene: TRBV19; CDR3 protein: CASSPRSSGLTEAFF; CDR3 DNA: TGTGCCAGTAGTCCCCGGAGCTCGGGCCTAACTGAAGCTTTCTTT
clone size: -; J gene: TRBJ1-2; D gene: -; V gene: TRBV5-4; CDR3 protein: CASSFETYGYTF; CDR3 DNA: TGTGCCAGCAGCTTCGAGACCTATGGCTACACCTTC